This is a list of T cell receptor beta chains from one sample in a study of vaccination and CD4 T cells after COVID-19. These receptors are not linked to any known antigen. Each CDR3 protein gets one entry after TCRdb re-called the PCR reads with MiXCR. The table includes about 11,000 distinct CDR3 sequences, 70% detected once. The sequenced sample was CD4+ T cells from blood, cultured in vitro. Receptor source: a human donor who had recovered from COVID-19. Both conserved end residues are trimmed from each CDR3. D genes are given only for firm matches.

CDR3 protein: ASSPTGRTRGANVLT
V gene: TRBV7-2
J gene: TRBJ2-6
D gene: -

CDR3 protein: ASKEGWTGQETQY
V gene: TRBV10-3
J gene: TRBJ2-5
D gene: -

CDR3 protein: ATGQSSGANVLT
V gene: TRBV27
J gene: TRBJ2-6
D gene: TRBD1

CDR3 protein: ASTGGASNTEAF
V gene: TRBV6-1
J gene: TRBJ1-1
D gene: -

CDR3 protein: ASRETALEAF
V gene: TRBV6-1
J gene: TRBJ1-1
D gene: -

CDR3 protein: SARPQGASNQPQH
V gene: TRBV20-1
J gene: TRBJ1-5
D gene: TRBD1

CDR3 protein: SAARAQTQY
V gene: TRBV20-1
J gene: TRBJ2-5
D gene: -

CDR3 protein: ASSDRDRYYEQY
V gene: TRBV27
J gene: TRBJ2-7
D gene: TRBD1

CDR3 protein: ASSAQGGNQPQH
V gene: TRBV6-1
J gene: TRBJ1-5
D gene: TRBD1

CDR3 protein: ASSGDRVSNSPLH
V gene: TRBV21-1
J gene: TRBJ1-6
D gene: -

CDR3 protein: ASSSHQPQH
V gene: TRBV28
J gene: TRBJ1-5
D gene: -

CDR3 protein: TSSPRDREIQETQY
V gene: TRBV1
J gene: TRBJ2-5
D gene: -

CDR3 protein: ASSEVRGRQPQH
V gene: TRBV6-1
J gene: TRBJ1-5
D gene: -

CDR3 protein: ASSLAGVASGTSYEQY
V gene: TRBV7-9
J gene: TRBJ2-7
D gene: -

CDR3 protein: ASSNPGTRYGYT
V gene: TRBV7-6
J gene: TRBJ1-2
D gene: -

CDR3 protein: SANPSGSNQPQH
V gene: TRBV20-1
J gene: TRBJ1-5
D gene: -